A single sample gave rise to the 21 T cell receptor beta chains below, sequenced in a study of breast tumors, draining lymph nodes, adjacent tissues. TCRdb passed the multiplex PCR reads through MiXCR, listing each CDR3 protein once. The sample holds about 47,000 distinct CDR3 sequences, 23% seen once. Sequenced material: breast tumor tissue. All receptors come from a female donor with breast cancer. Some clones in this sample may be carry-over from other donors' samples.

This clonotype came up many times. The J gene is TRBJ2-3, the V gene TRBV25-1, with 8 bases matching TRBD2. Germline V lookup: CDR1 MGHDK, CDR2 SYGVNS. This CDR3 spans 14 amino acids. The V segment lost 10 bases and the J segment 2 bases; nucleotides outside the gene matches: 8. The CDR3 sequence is CATSRGGTTDTQYF. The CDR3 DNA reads TGTGCCACCTCACGGGGGGGGACCACAGATACGCAGTATTTT.

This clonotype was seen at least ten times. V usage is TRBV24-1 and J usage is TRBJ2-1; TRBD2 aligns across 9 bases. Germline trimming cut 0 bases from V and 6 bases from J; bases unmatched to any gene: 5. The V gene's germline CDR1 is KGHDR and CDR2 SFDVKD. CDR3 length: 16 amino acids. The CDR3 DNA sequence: TGTGCCACCAGTGATTTGAGATCTAGCGGGATCAATGAGCAGTTCTTC. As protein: CATSDLRSSGINEQFF.

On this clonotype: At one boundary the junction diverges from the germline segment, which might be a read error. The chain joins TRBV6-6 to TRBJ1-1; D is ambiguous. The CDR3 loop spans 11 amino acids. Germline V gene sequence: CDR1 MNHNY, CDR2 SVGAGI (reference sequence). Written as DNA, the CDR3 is TGTACCAGCAGTTATCCCCCTGAAGCTTTCTTT. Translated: CTSSYPPEAFF.

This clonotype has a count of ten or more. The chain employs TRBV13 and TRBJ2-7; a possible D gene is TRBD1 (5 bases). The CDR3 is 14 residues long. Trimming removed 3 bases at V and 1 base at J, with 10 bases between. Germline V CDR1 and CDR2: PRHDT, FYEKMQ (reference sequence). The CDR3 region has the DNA TGTGCCAGCAGCTTCCAGGGTAGGTCCTACGAGCAGTACTTC. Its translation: CASSFQGRSYEQYF. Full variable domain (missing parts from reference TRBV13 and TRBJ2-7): AAGVIQSPRHLIKEKRETATLKCYPIPRHDTVYWYQQGPGQDPQFLISFYEKMQSDKGSIPDRFSAQQFSDYHSELNMSSLELGDSALYFCASSFQGRSYEQYFGPGTRLTVT.

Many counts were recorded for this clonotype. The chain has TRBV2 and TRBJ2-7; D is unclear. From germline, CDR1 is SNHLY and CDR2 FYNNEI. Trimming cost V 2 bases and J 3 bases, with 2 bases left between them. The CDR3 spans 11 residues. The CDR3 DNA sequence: TGTGCCAGCAGTGAAAACTACGAGCAGTACTTC. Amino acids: CASSENYEQYF.

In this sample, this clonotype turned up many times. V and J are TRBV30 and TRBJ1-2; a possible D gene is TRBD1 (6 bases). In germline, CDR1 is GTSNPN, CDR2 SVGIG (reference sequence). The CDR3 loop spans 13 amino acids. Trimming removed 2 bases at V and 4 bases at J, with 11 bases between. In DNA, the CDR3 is TGTGCCTGGAGTCCAGGGGCCGGCTATGGCTACACCTTC. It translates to CAWSPGAGYGYTF.

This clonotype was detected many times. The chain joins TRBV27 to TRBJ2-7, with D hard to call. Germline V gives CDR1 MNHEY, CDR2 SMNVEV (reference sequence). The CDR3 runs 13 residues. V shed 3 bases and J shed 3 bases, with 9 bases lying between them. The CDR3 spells CASSFNPHYEQYF. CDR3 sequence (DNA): TGTGCCAGCAGTTTCAATCCCCACTACGAGCAGTACTTC.

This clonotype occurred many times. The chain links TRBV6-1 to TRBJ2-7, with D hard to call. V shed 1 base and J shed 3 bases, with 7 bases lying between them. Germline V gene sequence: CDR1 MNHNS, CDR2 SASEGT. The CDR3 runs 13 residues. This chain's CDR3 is CASSEGQLYEQYF. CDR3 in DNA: TGTGCCAGCAGTGAAGGTCAGCTCTACGAGCAGTACTTC.

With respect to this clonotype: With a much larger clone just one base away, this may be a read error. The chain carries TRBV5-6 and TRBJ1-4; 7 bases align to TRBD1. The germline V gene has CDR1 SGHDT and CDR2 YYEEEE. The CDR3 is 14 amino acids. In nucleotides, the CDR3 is TGTGTCAGCAGCTTGGCGGACAGGAATGAAAAACTGTTTTTT. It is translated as CVSSLADRNEKLFF.

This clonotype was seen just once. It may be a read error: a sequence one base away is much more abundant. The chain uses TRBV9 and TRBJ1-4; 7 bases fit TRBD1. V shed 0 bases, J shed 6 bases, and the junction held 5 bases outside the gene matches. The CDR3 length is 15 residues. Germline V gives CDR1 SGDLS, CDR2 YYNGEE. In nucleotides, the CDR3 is TGTGCCAGCAGCGTAGCTACAGGGGAAGATGAAAAACTGTTTTTT. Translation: CASSVATGEDEKLFF.

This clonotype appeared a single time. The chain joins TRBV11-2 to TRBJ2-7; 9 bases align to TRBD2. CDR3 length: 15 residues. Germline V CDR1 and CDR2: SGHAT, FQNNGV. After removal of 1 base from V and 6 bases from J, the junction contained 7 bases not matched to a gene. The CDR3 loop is CASSLVGGRAAEQYF. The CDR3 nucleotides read TGTGCCAGCAGCTTAGTCGGCGGGAGGGCCGCCGAGCAGTACTTC.

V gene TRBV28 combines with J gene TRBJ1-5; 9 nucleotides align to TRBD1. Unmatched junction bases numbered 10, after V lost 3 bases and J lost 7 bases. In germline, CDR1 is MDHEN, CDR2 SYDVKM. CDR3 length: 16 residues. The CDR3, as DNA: TGTGCCAGCAGTTTGGACAGGGGTTATCGTAACCAGCCCCAGCATTTT. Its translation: CASSLDRGYRNQPQHF.

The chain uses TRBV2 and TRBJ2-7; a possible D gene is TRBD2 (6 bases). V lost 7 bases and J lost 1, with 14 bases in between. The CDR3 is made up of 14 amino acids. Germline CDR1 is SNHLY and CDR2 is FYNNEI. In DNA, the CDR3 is TGTGCCAGCACCAGGGAGGTTACTTCCTACGAGCAGTACTTC. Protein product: CASTREVTSYEQYF.

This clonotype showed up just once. The CDR3 DNA reads TGTGCCAGCAGCGTCACAGGGGCTGGGAGAACTGAAGCTTTCTTT. Translation: CASSVTGAGRTEAFF. The V and J genes are TRBV11-2 and TRBJ1-1; 7 bases map to TRBD1. After removal of 5 bases from V and 5 bases from J, the junction contained 11 bases not matched to a gene. This CDR3 region has 15 residues. Germline values: CDR1 SGHAT, CDR2 FQNNGV.

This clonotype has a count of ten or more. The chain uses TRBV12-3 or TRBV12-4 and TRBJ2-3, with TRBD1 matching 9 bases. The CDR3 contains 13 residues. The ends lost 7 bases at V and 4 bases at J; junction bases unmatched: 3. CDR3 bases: TGTGCCAGCAATCGACAGGGGGCAGATACGCAGTATTTT. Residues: CASNRQGADTQYF.

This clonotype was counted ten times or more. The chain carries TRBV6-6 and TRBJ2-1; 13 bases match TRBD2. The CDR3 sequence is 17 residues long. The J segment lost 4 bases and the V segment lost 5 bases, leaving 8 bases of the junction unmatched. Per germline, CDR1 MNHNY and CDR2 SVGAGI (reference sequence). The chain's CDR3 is CASSRSGLAGVYNEQFF. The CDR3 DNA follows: TGTGCCAGCAGTCGATCCGGACTAGCGGGAGTTTACAATGAGCAGTTCTTC.

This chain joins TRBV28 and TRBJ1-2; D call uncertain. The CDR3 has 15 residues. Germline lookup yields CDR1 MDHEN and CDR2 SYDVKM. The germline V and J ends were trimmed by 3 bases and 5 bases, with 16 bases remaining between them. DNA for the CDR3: TGTGCCAGCAGTTTTCATCCCGGGTCCCCTTATGGCTACACCTTC. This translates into CASSFHPGSPYGYTF.

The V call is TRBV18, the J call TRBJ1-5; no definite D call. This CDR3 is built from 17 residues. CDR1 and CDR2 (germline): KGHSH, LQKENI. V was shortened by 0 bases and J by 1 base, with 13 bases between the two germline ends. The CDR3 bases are TGTGCCAGCTCACCACCATTTACCGGGGAAAGCAATCAGCCCCAGCATTTT. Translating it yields CASSPPFTGESNQPQHF.

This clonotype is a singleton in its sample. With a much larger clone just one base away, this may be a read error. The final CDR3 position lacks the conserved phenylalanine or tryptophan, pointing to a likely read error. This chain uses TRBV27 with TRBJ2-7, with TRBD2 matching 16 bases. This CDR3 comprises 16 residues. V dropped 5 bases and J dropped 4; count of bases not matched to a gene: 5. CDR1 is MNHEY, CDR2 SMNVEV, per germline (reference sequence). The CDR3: CASSGTSGREGYEQYL. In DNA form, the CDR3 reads TGTGCCAGCAGTGGGACTAGCGGGAGGGAGGGATACGAGCAGTACCTC.

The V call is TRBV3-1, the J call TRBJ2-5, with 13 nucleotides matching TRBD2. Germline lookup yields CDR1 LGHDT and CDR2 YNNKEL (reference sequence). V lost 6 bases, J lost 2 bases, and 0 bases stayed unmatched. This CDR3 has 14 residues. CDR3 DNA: TGTGCCAGCAGACTAGCGGGGGGGCAAGAGACCCAGTACTTC. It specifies CASRLAGGQETQYF.

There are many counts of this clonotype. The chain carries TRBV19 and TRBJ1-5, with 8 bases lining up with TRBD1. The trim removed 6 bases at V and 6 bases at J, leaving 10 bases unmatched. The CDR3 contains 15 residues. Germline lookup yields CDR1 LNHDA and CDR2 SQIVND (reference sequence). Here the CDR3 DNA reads TGTGCCAGTAGCCCTGGCCAGGGGGCGTTTCAGCCCCAGCATTTT. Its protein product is CASSPGQGAFQPQHF. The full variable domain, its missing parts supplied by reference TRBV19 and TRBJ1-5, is DGGITQSPKYLFRKEGQNVTLSCEQNLNHDAMYWYRQDPGQGLRLIYYSQIVNDFQKGDIAEGYSVSREKKESFPLTVTSAQKNPTAFYLCASSPGQGAFQPQHFGDGTRLSIL.